Presented here are 4 T cell receptor beta chains from one specimen sequenced in a study of CD8+CD57+ T cells in acquired aplastic anemia. Genomic DNA provided the template from which TCR beta VDJ and CDR3 profiles were obtained. From the reads, TCRdb called clonotypes with MiXCR, one entry per CDR3 protein. The profile covers 150,000 to 200,000 distinct CDR3 sequences, with 35% to 55% appearing a single time and approximately 1% taken by the ten largest. The sample was sorted CD4+, CD8+, or CD8+CD57+ T cells (not recorded which) from PBMCs. These receptors came from a human donor in good health.

CDR3 DNA: TGTGCCAGCAGCCCAGGGGGCATAATCTACAATGAGCAGTTCTTC. Translating it yields CASSPGGIIYNEQFF. J is TRBJ2-1 and V is TRBV7-9, with 8 bases fitting TRBD1. The germline V gene encodes CDR1 SEHNR and CDR2 FQNEAQ (reference sequence). The junction had 6 bases not matched to a gene; V was cut back by 5 bases and J by 3 bases. This CDR3 is built from 15 residues.

Worth noting for this clonotype: One end of the junction is discordant with germline, which a read error may explain. J is TRBJ1-1 and V is TRBV5-5; 8 bases are shared with TRBD1. The CDR3 length is 15 residues. Germline V gene data show CDR1 as SGHKS and CDR2 as YYEKEE (reference sequence). The CDR3 DNA reads as TGTGCCGGCAGCTTTCCCGGGACAGGGAACACTGAAGCTTTCTTT. It yields the protein CAGSFPGTGNTEAFF.

The gene calls are TRBV12-5 and TRBJ2-1; 8 bases fit TRBD2. The germline CDR1 and CDR2 sequences are LGHNT and FRNRAP. The CDR3 consists of 16 residues. With V trimmed by 3 bases and J by 9 bases, 13 bases remained unmatched. CDR3 in amino acids: CASGFELREGAIEQFF. The CDR3 DNA reads TGTGCTAGTGGTTTCGAACTCCGGGAGGGCGCGATTGAGCAGTTCTTC.

There are many counts of this clonotype. The chain uses TRBV9 and TRBJ2-7, with D perhaps matching TRBD1 or TRBD2 (5 bases each). This CDR3 is 15 amino acids long. V lost 5 bases to trimming and J lost 1 base, with 16 bases between them. Germline CDR1 reads SGDLS; CDR2 reads YYNGEE. CDR3 amino acids: CASSGDPLWSYEQYF. DNA of the CDR3: TGTGCCAGCAGTGGGGACCCTCTTTGGTCCTACGAGCAGTACTTC.